These 4 T cell receptor beta chains were sequenced from one sample in a study of blood T cell repertoires in COVID-19. The table came from immunoSEQ multiplex PCR; TCRdb's copy has only in-frame clones and leaves some out. The sample has about 290,000 clones, approximately 86% seen once. Sequencing was done on a sample of peripheral blood. The source is a woman between 50 and 59 years old with active or convalescent COVID-19.

The CDR3 DNA follows: TGCGCCAGCAGCTTGGTAGAAGGAGGGTCTGGAAACACCATATATTTT. This translates into CASSLVEGGSGNTIYF. The V gene is TRBV5-1, the J gene TRBJ1-3, with no clear D. This CDR3 contains 16 residues. The V end was cut by 0 bases, the J end by 1 base, with 11 bases between. CDR1 is SGHRS, CDR2 YFSETQ, per germline. Combining the CDR3 with reference TRBV5-1 and TRBJ1-3 gives the whole variable domain KAGVTQTPRYLIKTRGQQVTLSCSPISGHRSVSWYQQTPGQGLQFLFEYFSETQRNKGNFPGRFSGRQFSNSRSEMNVSTLELGDSALYLCASSLVEGGSGNTIYFGEGSWLTVV.

The chain is built from TRBV19 and TRBJ2-2; D not certain. V dropped 4 bases and J dropped 8 bases, with 5 bases sitting between them. Germline lookup yields CDR1 LNHDA and CDR2 SQIVND (reference sequence). CDR3 length equals 11 residues. CDR3 in DNA: TGTGCCAGTAGTAGACAAGGGGAGCTGTTTTTT. It codes for CASSRQGELFF.

The chain couples TRBV7-9 to TRBJ2-1; TRBD1 matches 9 bases. Trimming cost V 6 bases and J 8 bases; bases outside gene matches: 8. CDR1 SEHNR and CDR2 FQNEAQ come from the germline V gene (reference sequence). This CDR3 spans 14 amino acids. CDR3 in amino acids: CASRWDRVGDEQFF. The CDR3 region has the DNA TGTGCCAGCAGATGGGACAGGGTTGGAGATGAGCAGTTCTTC.

The chain joins TRBV14 to TRBJ2-5; 13 bases align to TRBD2. From germline, CDR1 is SGHDN and CDR2 FVKESK. With 6 bases clipped from V and 2 bases from J, the junction kept 3 bases outside the gene matches. This CDR3 has 15 amino acids. The CDR3 is CASSRTSGRQETQYF. In DNA, the CDR3 is TGTGCCAGCAGTCGGACTAGCGGGAGACAAGAGACCCAGTACTTC.